Listed here are 30 T cell receptor beta chains from one sample, sequenced in a study of neurological immune-mediated disorders. A single record per CDR3 protein comes from TCRdb applying MiXCR to the 5' RACE reads. This table holds over 60,000 distinct CDR3 sequences, around 5.2% found once. The source material was PBMCs. All receptors come from a woman aged 45 to 65 with multiple sclerosis.

This clonotype was observed many times. The chain uses TRBV15 and TRBJ1-6; D remains unclear. The V end was cut by 4 bases, the J end by 7 bases, with 8 bases between. CDR3 length: 13 amino acids. From germline, CDR1 is LNHNV and CDR2 YYDKDF (reference sequence). CDR3 in DNA: TGTGCCACCAGCATTGAGAGGAATTCACCCCTCCACTTT. It specifies CATSIERNSPLHF.

This clonotype was detected ten times or more. The chain links TRBV7-3 to TRBJ2-2; 10 bases are a match to TRBD2. Germline V gene data show CDR1 as SGHTA and CDR2 as FQGTGA. Unmatched junction bases numbered 3, after V lost 4 bases and J lost 4 bases. The CDR3 loop spans 15 amino acids. The CDR3 DNA reads TGTGCCAGCAGCTCCCGACTAGCGGGCACCGGGGAGCTGTTTTTT. Translating it yields CASSSRLAGTGELFF.

Notes on this clonotype: A much larger clone differs from this one at a single base, so this may be a read error. The rearrangement links TRBV14 to TRBJ2-1; 7 nucleotides line up with TRBD1. CDR3 length: 12 residues. Germline V lookup: CDR1 SGHDN, CDR2 FVKESK. CDR3 in DNA: TGTGTCAGCAGCCAGGAATGGACAGGAGGGTTCTTC. Encoded protein: CVSSQEWTGGFF. The full variable domain, in which reference TRBV14 and TRBJ2-1 provide the parts outside the CDR3, is EAGVTQFPSHSVIEKGQTVTLRCDPISGHDNLYWYRRVMGKEIKFLLHFVKESKQDESGMPNNRFLAERTGGTYSTLKVQPAELEDSGVYFCVSSQEWTGGFFGPGTRLTVL.

A remark on this clonotype: This may be a read error: a much more frequent sequence differs by one nucleotide. The chain has TRBV5-6 and TRBJ1-6; a weak D match, TRBD1 (5 bases). This CDR3 has 11 residues. Trimming shortened V by 5 bases and J by 15 bases, and 12 bases separated the two germline ends. From germline, CDR1 is SGHDT and CDR2 YYEEEE. The CDR3 protein is CASRWGGNLHF. The CDR3 coding sequence is TGTGCCAGCAGATGGGGGGGAAACCTCCACTTT.

This clonotype has a count of ten or more. This chain joins TRBV10-3 and TRBJ2-3; D uncertain. This CDR3 comprises 13 residues. Germline V gene lookup returns CDR1 ENHRY and CDR2 SYGVKD. V lost 10 bases to trimming and J lost 6 bases, with 17 bases between them. The CDR3 is CATSDSERDTQYF. The CDR3 bases are TGTGCCACCTCTGACTCGGAAAGGGATACGCAGTATTTT.

This clonotype was recorded at least ten times. The gene calls are TRBV20-1 and TRBJ1-6; D is possibly TRBD1 (6 bases). CDR3 length: 14 amino acids. Trimming left V 2 bases short and J 5 bases short, with 10 bases between. CDR1 and CDR2 (germline): DFQATT, SNEGSKA (reference sequence). The CDR3 DNA follows: TGCAGTGCTAGAATACGACAGGATAATTCACCCCTCCACTTT. The encoded protein is CSARIRQDNSPLHF.

The sample holds many counts of this clonotype. The genes are TRBV11-2 and TRBJ2-7; D remains unclear. Germline V gene lookup returns CDR1 SGHAT and CDR2 FQNNGV. This CDR3 has 13 residues. The V and J ends lost 1 base and 3 bases respectively, with 7 bases between them. This chain's CDR3 is CASSLVSSYEQYF. The DNA of the CDR3 is TGTGCCAGCAGCTTAGTCTCAAGCTACGAGCAGTACTTC.

This clonotype was found many times. This chain uses TRBV28 with TRBJ2-3; TRBD2 matches at 10 bases. This CDR3 comprises 17 residues. V trimming: 1 base; J trimming: 3 bases; junction bases outside the gene matches: 7. Looked up from germline, CDR1 is MDHEN and CDR2 is SYDVKM. CDR3 amino acids: CASSLFRAGGRTDTQYF. The CDR3 DNA follows: TGTGCCAGCAGTTTATTCCGAGCGGGGGGGCGAACAGATACGCAGTATTTT.

This clonotype was seen repeatedly, ten times or more. The CDR3 DNA reads as TGTGCCAGCAGTTCGCCGATCACAGATACGCAGTATTTT. It specifies CASSSPITDTQYF. The gene calls are TRBV6-5 and TRBJ2-3; the D is unclear. Germline CDR1 MNHEY, CDR2 SVGAGI. The length of the CDR3 is 13 residues. V gave up 4 bases and J gave up 2 bases, with 7 bases separating them.

This clonotype was recorded many times. This chain joins TRBV20-1 and TRBJ1-1, with D perhaps matching TRBD1 (5 bases). The CDR3 extends over 13 amino acids. V lost 3 bases and J 1 base, leaving 9 bases between the germline ends. CDR1 and CDR2 from the germline V gene are DFQATT and SNEGSKA (reference sequence). The CDR3 loop is CSASSRGNTEAFF. The CDR3 DNA is TGCAGTGCTAGTTCGAGGGGGAACACTGAAGCTTTCTTT.

This clonotype was seen repeatedly, ten times or more. The V gene is TRBV7-8, the J gene TRBJ2-7, with TRBD2 identical over 12 bases. The V and J ends lost 4 bases and 11 bases, in that order; junction bases with no gene match: 6. This CDR3 is 13 amino acids long. Germline V gene lookup returns CDR1 SGHVS and CDR2 FQNEAQ. CDR3 in amino acids: CASSSELAGGKYF. The CDR3 bases are TGTGCCAGCAGCTCAGAACTAGCGGGGGGCAAGTACTTC.

This clonotype appeared many times. The chain is built from TRBV20-1 and TRBJ1-5; D may be TRBD1 (5 bases). V gave up 3 bases and J gave up 5 bases, with 11 bases separating them. Germline CDR1 reads DFQATT; CDR2 reads SNEGSKA (reference sequence). The CDR3 consists of 13 residues. The CDR3 is CSASGGADQPQHF. CDR3 sequence (DNA): TGCAGTGCTAGTGGCGGGGCAGATCAGCCCCAGCATTTT.

This clonotype was counted ten times or more. The V gene is TRBV12-3 or TRBV12-4, the J gene TRBJ1-2; possibly TRBD1 for D (6 bases). The CDR3 extends over 15 amino acids. Between the trimmed V and J ends, which lost 4 bases and 3 bases, there was a span of 15 bases. In DNA, the CDR3 is TGTGCCAGCAGTTGGAGACAGGTCTCGGACTATGGCTACACCTTC. Translating gives CASSWRQVSDYGYTF.

This clonotype has at least ten counts. The chain joins TRBV5-1 to TRBJ2-2; D call uncertain. This CDR3 region has 13 residues. Germline V gene sequence: CDR1 SGHRS, CDR2 YFSETQ. The germline V and J ends were trimmed by 2 bases and 1 base, with 3 bases remaining between them. CDR3 in DNA: TGCGCCAGCAGCTTTGAGAACACCGGGGAGCTGTTTTTT. Translated, it gives CASSFENTGELFF.

In this sample, this clonotype turned up a few times. V and J are TRBV7-3 and TRBJ2-1; 7 bases are a match to TRBD2. From germline, CDR1 is SGHTA and CDR2 FQGTGA. The CDR3 spans 15 residues. Unmatched junction bases numbered 5, after V lost 0 bases and J lost 6 bases. CDR3 region: CASSLTPGGFNEQFF. CDR3 coding DNA: TGTGCCAGCAGCTTAACCCCGGGGGGATTCAATGAGCAGTTCTTC.

In this sample, this clonotype turned up many times. This rearrangement joins TRBV20-1 to TRBJ1-2; D might be TRBD1 (5 bases). Trimming left V 7 bases short and J 8 bases short, with 14 bases between. The CDR3 runs 11 residues. Germline V gene sequence: CDR1 DFQATT, CDR2 SNEGSKA (reference sequence). This CDR3 is CSGGGVGGYTF. The CDR3 DNA is TGCAGTGGGGGAGGGGTAGGCGGCTACACCTTC.

The sample holds many counts of this clonotype. The chain is built from TRBV9 and TRBJ1-2; 7 bases are a match to TRBD1. The V segment lost 7 bases and the J segment 6 bases; nucleotides outside the gene matches: 6. This CDR3 has 12 residues. Germline V gene sequence: CDR1 SGDLS, CDR2 YYNGEE. CDR3 loop: CASSRGVDGYTF. The CDR3 DNA reads as TGTGCCAGCTCCAGGGGGGTTGATGGCTACACCTTC.

In this sample, this clonotype turned up many times. The chain is built from TRBV11-3 and TRBJ2-3, with no clear D. Per germline, CDR1 SGHNT and CDR2 YENEEA. This CDR3 comprises 15 residues. The germline V and J ends were trimmed by 2 bases and 2 bases, with 11 bases remaining between them. CDR3 nucleotides: TGTGCCAGCAGCTTAATCTCTACTGTCACAGATACGCAGTATTTT. It codes for CASSLISTVTDTQYF.

In regard to this clonotype: Given a much more abundant clone one base away, this may be a read error. The chain uses TRBV9 and TRBJ1-2; D might be TRBD1 (5 bases). V shed 0 bases and J shed 2 bases, with 11 bases lying between them. CDR3 length: 15 amino acids. Germline V CDR1 and CDR2: SGDLS, YYNGEE. Here the CDR3 DNA reads TGTGCCAGCAGCGTAGAGGGGCATACAAACTATGGCTACACCTTC. Protein: CASSVEGHTNYGYTF. Variable domain in full (rest from reference TRBV9 and TRBJ1-2): DSGVTQTPKHLITATGQRVTLRCSPRSGDLSVYWYQQSLDQGLQFLIQYYNGEERAKGNILERFSAQQFPDLHSELNLSSLELGDSALYFCASSVEGHTNYGYTFGSGTRLTVV.

This clonotype was recorded many times. The rearrangement joins TRBV4-2 to TRBJ2-7; no clear D gene. Trimming removed 0 bases at V and 1 base at J, with 13 bases between. Germline CDR1 is LGHNA and CDR2 is YNFKEQ. CDR3 length: 16 residues. Here the CDR3 reads CASSQDLDGPSYEQYF. In nucleotides, the CDR3 is TGTGCCAGCAGCCAAGATCTAGACGGGCCGTCCTACGAGCAGTACTTC.

This clonotype came up many times. The chain joins TRBV10-3 to TRBJ2-5; D gene ambiguous. This CDR3 comprises 12 residues. Germline-derived CDR1 and CDR2 are ENHRY and SYGVKD. V was cut by 0 bases and J by 5 bases, with 4 bases left in between. The CDR3 nucleotides are TGTGCCATCAGTGAGTCGGGGGAGACCCAGTACTTC. Translating gives CAISESGETQYF.

By proportion, this clonotype is medium-sized (0.01 to 0.1%). The genes are TRBV12-3 or TRBV12-4 and TRBJ1-1; no clear D gene. This CDR3 is 14 amino acids long. V was trimmed by 6 bases and J by 1 base, leaving 12 bases between them. CDR3 nucleotides: TGTGCCAGCAGCACTTACCGGGAGAACACTGAAGCTTTCTTT. Residues: CASSTYRENTEAFF.

This clonotype was recorded at least ten times. The genes are TRBV7-8 and TRBJ2-2; D is perhaps TRBD1 (6 bases). Germline assignment: CDR1 SGHVS and CDR2 FQNEAQ. CDR3 size: 15 residues. Between the trimmed V and J ends, which lost 4 bases and 4 bases, there was a span of 13 bases. CDR3 region: CASSSHRESTGELFF. CDR3 sequence (DNA): TGTGCCAGCAGCTCCCACAGGGAAAGCACCGGGGAGCTGTTTTTT.

On this clonotype itself: This clone may be a read error of a much larger clone one base away. This chain joins TRBV20-1 and TRBJ2-1, with D possibly being TRBD1 or TRBD2 (5 bases each). The CDR3 consists of 16 residues. V lost 3 bases and J 1 base, leaving 16 bases between the germline ends. Germline V gene lookup returns CDR1 DFQATT and CDR2 SNEGSKA (reference sequence). The DNA for the CDR3 is TGCAGTGCTAGCTCGACGGTGGGGGAATCCTACAATGAGCAGTTCTTC. Its translation is CSASSTVGESYNEQFF.

Only a few counts were recorded for this clonotype. The chain carries TRBV20-1 and TRBJ1-5; tentatively, D is TRBD1 (5 bases). The germline V and J ends were trimmed by 5 bases and 2 bases, with 13 bases remaining between them. There are 14 residues in the CDR3. Germline CDR1 DFQATT, CDR2 SNEGSKA (reference sequence). The CDR3: CSARKKGGNQPQHF. CDR3 in DNA: TGCAGTGCTCGGAAGAAAGGGGGCAATCAGCCCCAGCATTTT.

V gene TRBV4-2 combines with J gene TRBJ2-7; D is undetermined. V was trimmed by 1 base and J by 2 bases, leaving 6 bases between them. CDR1 and CDR2 (germline): LGHNA, YNFKEQ. The CDR3 extends over 13 amino acids. The CDR3 sequence: CASSQARAYEQYF. The CDR3 bases are TGTGCCAGCAGCCAAGCAAGGGCCTACGAGCAGTACTTC.

This clonotype occurred many times. The J gene is TRBJ1-1, the V gene TRBV12-3 or TRBV12-4; D uncertain. V dropped 1 base and J dropped 1 base, with 7 bases sitting between them. This CDR3 spans 14 amino acids. The CDR3 coding sequence is TGTGCCAGCAGTTTAGGCCAGGAGAACACTGAAGCTTTCTTT. Translation: CASSLGQENTEAFF.

This clonotype was seen more than once but under ten times. Germline and junction disagree at one end, which may indicate a read error. The V call is TRBV6-2 or TRBV6-3, the J call TRBJ1-5, with no clear D. Per germline, CDR1 MNHEY and CDR2 SVGEGT. This CDR3 contains 15 residues. CDR3 nucleotides: TGTGCCAGCAGAAACCCCGGTGGGCCTAATCAGCCCCAGAATTTT. This translates into CASRNPGGPNQPQNF.

This clonotype was recorded many times. The chain combines TRBV6-5 with TRBJ2-1, with D possibly matching TRBD2 (5 bases). In germline, CDR1 is MNHEY, CDR2 SVGAGI. The CDR3 totals 13 residues. The V end lost 6 bases, the J end lost 6 bases, and 12 bases lay between the germline ends. CDR3 sequence reads: CASSWTGGNEQFF. The DNA of the CDR3 is TGTGCCAGCAGCTGGACTGGAGGCAATGAGCAGTTCTTC.

Comment on this clonotype: One base away lies a much larger clone, so this may be a sequencing read error. Since no conserved phenylalanine or tryptophan closes the CDR3, a read error is the likely cause. CDR3 DNA: TGTGCCAGCAGTTACGTGGTGAACTATGGCTACACCTAC. Protein product: CASSYVVNYGYTY. This chain connects TRBV6-5 to TRBJ1-2; no firm D call. The CDR3 totals 13 residues. Per the germline V gene, CDR1 is MNHEY and CDR2 is SVGAGI. The ends were cut back, 2 bases at V and 2 bases at J, with 6 bases in the middle.